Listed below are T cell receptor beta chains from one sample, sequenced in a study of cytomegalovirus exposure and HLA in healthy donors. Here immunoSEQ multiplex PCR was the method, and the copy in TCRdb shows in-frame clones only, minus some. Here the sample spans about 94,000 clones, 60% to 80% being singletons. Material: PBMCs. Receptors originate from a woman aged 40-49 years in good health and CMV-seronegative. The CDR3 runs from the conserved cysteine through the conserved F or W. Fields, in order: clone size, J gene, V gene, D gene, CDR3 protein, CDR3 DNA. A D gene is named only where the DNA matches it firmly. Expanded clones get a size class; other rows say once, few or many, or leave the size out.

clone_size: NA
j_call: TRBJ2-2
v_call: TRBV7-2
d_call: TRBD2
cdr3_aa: CASSIQAGGNTGELFF
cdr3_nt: TGTGCCAGCAGCATCCAAGCGGGGGGGAACACCGGGGAGCTGTTTTTT

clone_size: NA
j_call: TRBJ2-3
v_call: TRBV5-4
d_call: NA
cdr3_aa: CASSLDRSTDTQYF
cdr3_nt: TGTGCCAGCAGCTTGGACAGGAGCACAGATACGCAGTATTTT

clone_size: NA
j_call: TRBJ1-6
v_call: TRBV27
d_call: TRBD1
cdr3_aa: CASSHGQGRSNSPLHF
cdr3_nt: TGTGCCAGCAGTCATGGACAGGGAAGGAGTAATTCACCCCTCCACTTT

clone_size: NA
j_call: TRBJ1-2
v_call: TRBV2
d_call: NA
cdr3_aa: CASSDGQFNYGYTF
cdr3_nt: TGTGCCAGCAGTGACGGACAGTTTAACTATGGCTACACCTTC

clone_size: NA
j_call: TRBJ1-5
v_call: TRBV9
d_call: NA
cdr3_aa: CASSRAGSNQPQHF
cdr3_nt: TGTGCCAGCAGCCGGGCAGGGTCCAATCAGCCCCAGCATTTT

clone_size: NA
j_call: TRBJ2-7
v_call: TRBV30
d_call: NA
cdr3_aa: CAWSLGRYEQYF
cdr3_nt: TGTGCCTGGAGTCTTGGGAGATACGAGCAGTACTTC

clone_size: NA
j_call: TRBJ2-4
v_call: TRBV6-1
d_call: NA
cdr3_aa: CASSVQVGKNIQYF
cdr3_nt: TGTGCCAGCAGTGTACAGGTGGGCAAAAACATTCAGTACTTC

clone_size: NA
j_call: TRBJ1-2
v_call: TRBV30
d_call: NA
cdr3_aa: CAWSVWPGYTF
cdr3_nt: TGTGCCTGGAGTGTATGGCCTGGCTACACCTTC

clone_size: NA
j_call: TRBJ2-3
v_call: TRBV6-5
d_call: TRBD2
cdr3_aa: CASSNGGGRGDTQYF
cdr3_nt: TGTGCCAGCAGTAACGGGGGGGGGCGGGGAGATACGCAGTATTTT

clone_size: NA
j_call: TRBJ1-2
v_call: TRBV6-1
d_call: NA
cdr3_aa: CASSPQGFYGYTF
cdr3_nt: TGTGCCAGCAGCCCACAGGGATTCTATGGCTACACCTTC

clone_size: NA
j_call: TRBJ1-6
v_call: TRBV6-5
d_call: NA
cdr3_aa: CASRGGSDLSPLHF
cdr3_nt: TGTGCCAGCAGAGGAGGGAGTGACCTTTCACCCCTCCACTTT

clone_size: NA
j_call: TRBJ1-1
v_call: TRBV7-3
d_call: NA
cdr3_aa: CASSLIAGDGAEAFF
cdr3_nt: TGTGCCAGCAGCTTAATAGCAGGGGATGGAGCTGAAGCTTTCTTT

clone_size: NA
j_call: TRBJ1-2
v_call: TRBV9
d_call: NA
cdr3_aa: CASSAGQRFYGYTF
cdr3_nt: TGTGCCAGCAGCGCCGGACAGCGATTCTATGGCTACACCTTC

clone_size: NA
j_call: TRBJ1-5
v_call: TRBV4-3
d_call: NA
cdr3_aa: CASSQDVGDNQPQHF
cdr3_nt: TGCGCCAGCAGCCAAGATGTCGGGGATAATCAGCCCCAGCATTTT

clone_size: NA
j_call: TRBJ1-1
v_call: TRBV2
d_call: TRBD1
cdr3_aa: CASSLQGVTEAFF
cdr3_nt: TGTGCCAGCAGTTTGCAGGGGGTTACTGAAGCTTTCTTT

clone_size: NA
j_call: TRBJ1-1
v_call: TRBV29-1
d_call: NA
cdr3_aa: CSVGPGMNTEAFF
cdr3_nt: TGCAGCGTTGGTCCGGGTATGAACACTGAAGCTTTCTTT

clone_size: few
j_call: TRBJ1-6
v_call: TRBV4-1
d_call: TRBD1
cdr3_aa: CASSQPDRGAGSPLHF
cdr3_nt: TGCGCCAGCAGCCAACCGGACAGGGGAGCTGGTTCACCCCTCCACTTT

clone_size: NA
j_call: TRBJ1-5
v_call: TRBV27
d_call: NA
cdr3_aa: CASSLRWRDQPQHF
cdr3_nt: TGTGCCAGCAGTTTACGTTGGAGGGACCAGCCCCAGCATTTT

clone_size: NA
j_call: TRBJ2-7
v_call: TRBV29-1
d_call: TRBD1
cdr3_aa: CSVRQGGAGYEQYF
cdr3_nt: TGCAGCGTCCGACAGGGGGGGGCCGGCTACGAGCAGTACTTC

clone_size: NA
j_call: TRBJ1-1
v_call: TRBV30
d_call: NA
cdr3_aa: CAWQMGGRSTEAFF
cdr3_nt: TGTGCCTGGCAAATGGGAGGGCGGAGCACTGAAGCTTTCTTT

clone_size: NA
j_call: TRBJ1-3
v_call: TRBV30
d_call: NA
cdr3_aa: CAWSLSGNTIYF
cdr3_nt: TGTGCCTGGAGTCTCTCTGGAAACACCATATATTTT

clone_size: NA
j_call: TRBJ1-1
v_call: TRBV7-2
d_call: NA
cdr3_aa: CASSLEGLLVGTEAFF
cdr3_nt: TGTGCCAGCAGCTTAGAGGGACTCCTGGTGGGCACTGAAGCTTTCTTT

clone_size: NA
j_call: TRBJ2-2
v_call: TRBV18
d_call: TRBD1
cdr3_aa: CASSGTGNTGELFF
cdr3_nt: TGTGCCAGCTCAGGGACAGGGAACACCGGGGAGCTGTTTTTT

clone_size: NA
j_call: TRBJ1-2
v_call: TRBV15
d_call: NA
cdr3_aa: CATSKDTNYGYTF
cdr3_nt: TGTGCCACCAGCAAGGACACAAACTATGGCTACACCTTC

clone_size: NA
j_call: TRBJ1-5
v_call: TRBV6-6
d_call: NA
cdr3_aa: CASIGAAYQPQHF
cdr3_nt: TGTGCCAGCATAGGGGCCGCCTATCAGCCCCAGCATTTT

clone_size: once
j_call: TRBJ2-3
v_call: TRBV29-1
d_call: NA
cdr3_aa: CSVDYPKTSTDTQYF
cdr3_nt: TGCAGCGTTGATTATCCAAAAACTAGCACAGATACGCAGTATTTT

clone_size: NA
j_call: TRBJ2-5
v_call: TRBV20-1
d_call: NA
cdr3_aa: CSAAGDETQYF
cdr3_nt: TGCAGTGCCGCGGGTGATGAGACCCAGTACTTC

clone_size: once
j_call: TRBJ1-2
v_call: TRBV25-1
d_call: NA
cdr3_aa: CASSEYSREHGYTF
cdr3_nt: TGTGCCAGCAGTGAATATTCGAGGGAACATGGCTACACCTTC

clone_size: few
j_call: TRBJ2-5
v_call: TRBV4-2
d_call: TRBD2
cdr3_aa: CASSQGTSGGWEETQYF
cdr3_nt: TGTGCCAGCAGCCAAGGAACTAGCGGGGGGTGGGAGGAGACCCAGTACTTC

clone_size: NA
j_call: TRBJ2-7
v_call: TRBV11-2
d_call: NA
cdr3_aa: CASSYTYEQYF
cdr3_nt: TGTGCCAGCAGCTACACCTACGAGCAGTACTTC

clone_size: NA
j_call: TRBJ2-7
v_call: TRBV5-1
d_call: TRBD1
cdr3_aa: CASSRTGGFYEQYF
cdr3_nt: TGCGCCAGCAGCAGGACAGGGGGCTTTTACGAGCAGTACTTC

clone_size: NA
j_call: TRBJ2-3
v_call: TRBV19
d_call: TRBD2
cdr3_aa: CASTPTSGGGTDTQYF
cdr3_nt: TGTGCCAGTACTCCGACTAGCGGGGGAGGCACAGATACGCAGTATTTT

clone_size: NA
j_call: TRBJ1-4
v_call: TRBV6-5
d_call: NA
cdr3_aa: CASKEVATNEKLFF
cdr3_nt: TGTGCCAGCAAGGAGGTTGCAACTAATGAAAAACTGTTTTTT

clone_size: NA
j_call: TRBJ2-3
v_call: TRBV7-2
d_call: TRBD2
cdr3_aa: CASSPSSGILTDTQYF
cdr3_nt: TGTGCCAGCAGCCCTTCTAGCGGGATACTCACAGATACGCAGTATTTT

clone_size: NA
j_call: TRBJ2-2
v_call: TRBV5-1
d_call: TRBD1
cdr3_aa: CASTPSGQVNTGELFF
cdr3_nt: TGCGCCAGCACCCCCTCGGGACAGGTGAACACCGGGGAGCTGTTTTTT

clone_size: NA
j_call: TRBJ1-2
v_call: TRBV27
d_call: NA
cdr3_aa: CASSLGTGKGGYGYTF
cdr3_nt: TGTGCCAGCAGTTTAGGGACGGGGAAAGGGGGCTATGGCTACACCTTC

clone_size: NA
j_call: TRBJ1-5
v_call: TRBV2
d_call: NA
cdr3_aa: CASKNLRGPIDQPQHF
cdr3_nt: TGTGCCAGCAAGAATCTCAGGGGACCTATCGATCAGCCCCAGCATTTT

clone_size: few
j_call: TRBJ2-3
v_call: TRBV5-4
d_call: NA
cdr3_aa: CASSSQSGGGGADTQYF
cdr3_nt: TGTGCCAGCAGTTCACAATCGGGGGGCGGAGGGGCAGATACGCAGTATTTT

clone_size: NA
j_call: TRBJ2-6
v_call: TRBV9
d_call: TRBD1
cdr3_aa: CASSVGQGYGANVLTF
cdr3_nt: TGTGCCAGCAGCGTGGGACAGGGTTACGGGGCCAACGTCCTGACTTTC

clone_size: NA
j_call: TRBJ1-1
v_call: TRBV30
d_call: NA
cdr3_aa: CAWSAHQGRETEAFF
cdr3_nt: TGTGCCTGGAGTGCCCATCAGGGAAGGGAAACTGAAGCTTTCTTT

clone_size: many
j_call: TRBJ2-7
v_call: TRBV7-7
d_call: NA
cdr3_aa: CASSPGRGGAGEQYF
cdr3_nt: TGTGCCAGCAGCCCGGGGAGAGGGGGGGCAGGCGAGCAGTACTTC

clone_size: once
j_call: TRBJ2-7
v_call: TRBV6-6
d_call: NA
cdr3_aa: CASSQEAEQYF
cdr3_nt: TGTGCCAGCAGCCAAGAGGCCGAGCAGTACTTC

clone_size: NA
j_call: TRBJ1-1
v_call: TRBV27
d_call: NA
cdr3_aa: CASSRQTGIPEAFF
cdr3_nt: TGTGCCAGCAGTCGCCAGACAGGAATCCCTGAAGCTTTCTTT

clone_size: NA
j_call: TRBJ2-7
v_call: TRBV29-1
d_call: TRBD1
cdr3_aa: CSVVRTGYEQYF
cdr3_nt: TGCAGCGTTGTGAGGACAGGCTACGAGCAGTACTTC

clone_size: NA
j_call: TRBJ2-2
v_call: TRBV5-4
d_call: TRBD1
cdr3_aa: CASSPTGTGTGELFF
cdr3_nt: TGTGCCAGCAGCCCGACCGGGACAGGTACCGGGGAGCTGTTTTTT

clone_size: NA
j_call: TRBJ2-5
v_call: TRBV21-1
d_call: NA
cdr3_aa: CASSKGDSCYYRRETQYF
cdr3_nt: TGTGCCAGCAGCAAAGGGGACAGCTGTTACTATCGTCGGGAGACCCAGTACTTC

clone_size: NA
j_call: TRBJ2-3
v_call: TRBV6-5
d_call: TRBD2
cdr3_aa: CASRLQRGRADTQYF
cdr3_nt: TGTGCCAGCAGACTACAGCGGGGGCGGGCAGATACGCAGTATTTT

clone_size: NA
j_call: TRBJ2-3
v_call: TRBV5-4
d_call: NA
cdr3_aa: CASSSSTDTQYF
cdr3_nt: TGTGCCAGCAGCTCTAGCACAGATACGCAGTATTTT

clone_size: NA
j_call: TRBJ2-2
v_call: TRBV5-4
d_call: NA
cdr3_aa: CASSARGGAGGELFF
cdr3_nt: TGTGCCAGCAGCGCCCGAGGGGGTGCAGGCGGGGAGCTGTTTTTT

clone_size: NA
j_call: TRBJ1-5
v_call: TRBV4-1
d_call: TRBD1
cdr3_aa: CASSQGTGALQPQNF
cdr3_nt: TGCGCCAGCAGCCAGGGGACAGGGGCATTACAGCCCCAGAATTTT

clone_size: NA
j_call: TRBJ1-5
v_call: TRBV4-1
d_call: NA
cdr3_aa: CASSANTGGNQPQHF
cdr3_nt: TGCGCCAGCAGCGCTAATACTGGGGGGAATCAGCCCCAGCATTTT

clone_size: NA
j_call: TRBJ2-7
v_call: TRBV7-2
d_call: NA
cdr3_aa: CASSTELRDSYEQYF
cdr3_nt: TGTGCCAGCAGCACAGAACTCCGGGACTCCTACGAGCAGTACTTC

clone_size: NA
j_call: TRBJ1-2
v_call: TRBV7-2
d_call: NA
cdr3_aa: CASSGGVFKGYTF
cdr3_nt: TGTGCCAGCAGCGGAGGGGTCTTCAAGGGCTACACCTTC

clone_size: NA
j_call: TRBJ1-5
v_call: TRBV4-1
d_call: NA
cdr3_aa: CASSHINQPQHF
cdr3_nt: TGCGCCAGCAGCCACATCAATCAGCCCCAGCATTTT

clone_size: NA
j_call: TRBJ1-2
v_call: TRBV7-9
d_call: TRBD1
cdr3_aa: CASSPGQGLTYGYTF
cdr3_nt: TGTGCCAGCAGCCCGGGACAGGGATTAACCTATGGCTACACCTTC